A single sample is the source of the 20 T cell receptor beta chains below, sequenced in a study of CD8 T cells in ankylosing spondylitis. Whole-study results and caveats: One TCR beta motif, made up of fewer than 10 highly homologous variants, appeared characteristic of ankylosing spondylitis blood.

No cognate antigen is known for these TCRs. TCRdb independently ran MiXCR on the 5' RACE reads; one entry per CDR3 protein. The repertoire holds 700,000 to 850,000 distinct CDR3 sequences, with approximately 12% as singletons. The specimen sequenced was blood, either unsorted or a sorted T cell fraction (not recorded which). The receptors originated from a male donor with ankylosing spondylitis.

At least ten counts were recorded for this clonotype. V is TRBV29-1 and J is TRBJ1-6; tentative D call: TRBD1 (5 bases). The CDR3 covers 13 residues. CDR1 is SQVTM, CDR2 ANQGSEA, per germline. The germline V and J ends were trimmed by 4 bases and 4 bases, with 8 bases remaining between them. DNA for the CDR3: TGCAGCGTTGGAGACAGATATAATTCACCCCTCCACTTT. Translation: CSVGDRYNSPLHF.

This clonotype appeared many times. The rearrangement uses TRBV28 and TRBJ2-3, with TRBD1 as a possible D gene (7 bases). Germline lookup yields CDR1 MDHEN and CDR2 SYDVKM. Trimming cost V 6 bases and J 1 base, with 11 bases left between them. The CDR3 has 14 residues. DNA for the CDR3: TGTGCCAGCAGCTTCAGGGGGGGCACAGATACGCAGTATTTT. As protein: CASSFRGGTDTQYF.

This chain connects TRBV20-1 to TRBJ2-3; D perhaps matches TRBD2 (6 bases). CDR1 and CDR2 (germline): DFQATT, SNEGSKA (reference sequence). V was shortened by 0 bases and J by 5 bases, with 15 bases between the two germline ends. CDR3 length: 15 residues. CDR3 residues: CSARDPRRGEDTQYF. CDR3 DNA sequence: TGCAGTGCTAGAGACCCGCGGCGGGGTGAAGATACGCAGTATTTT.

This clonotype appeared a few times. The J gene is TRBJ2-3, the V gene TRBV24-1, with 7 bases matching TRBD2. Trimming cost V 1 base and J 4 bases; bases outside gene matches: 7. In germline, CDR1 is KGHDR, CDR2 SFDVKD. The CDR3 spans 16 residues. The CDR3 sequence: CATSDFAGEVADTQYF. The CDR3 nucleotides read TGTGCCACCAGTGATTTTGCGGGAGAGGTCGCAGATACGCAGTATTTT.

In this sample, this clonotype turned up a few times. The J gene is TRBJ2-5, the V gene TRBV10-3, with 7 bases fitting TRBD1. The CDR3 has 13 residues. Trimming cost V 6 bases and J 4 bases; bases outside gene matches: 5. Germline assignment: CDR1 ENHRY and CDR2 SYGVKD. CDR3 coding DNA: TGTGCCATCAGCCCGACAGGGTTAGAGACCCAGTACTTC. This codes for CAISPTGLETQYF.

The chain links TRBV30 to TRBJ2-7, with a tentative D call TRBD1 (5 bases). The CDR3 has 11 amino acids. In germline, CDR1 is GTSNPN, CDR2 SVGIG (reference sequence). V was shortened by 8 bases and J by 3 bases, with 11 bases between the two germline ends. The CDR3 sequence is CAGKGFYEQYF. CDR3 nucleotide sequence: TGTGCCGGGAAGGGGTTCTACGAGCAGTACTTC. The variable domain in full, with the rest retrieved from reference TRBV30 and TRBJ2-7, is SQTIHQWPATLVQPVGSPLSLECTVEGTSNPNLYWYRQAAGRGLQLLFYSVGIGQISSEVPQNLSASRPQDRQFILSSKKLLLSDSGFYLCAGKGFYEQYFGPGTRLTVT.

This clonotype was seen a handful of times. The genes are TRBV5-1 and TRBJ2-7; D possibly corresponds to TRBD2 (6 bases). The CDR3 spans 16 residues. The V and J ends lost 0 bases and 4 bases respectively, with 17 bases between them. Germline V gene data show CDR1 as SGHRS and CDR2 as YFSETQ. This chain's CDR3 is CASSLDGTGALYEQYF. In nucleotides, the CDR3 is TGCGCCAGCAGCTTGGACGGAACGGGAGCATTGTACGAGCAGTACTTC.

This clonotype turned up a few times. CDR3 DNA: TGTGCCAGCAGCCAAAAGGGGACCGGATTCAAGACGGAGACCCAGTACTTC. Its protein product is CASSQKGTGFKTETQYF. The chain is built from TRBV3-1 and TRBJ2-5, with D perhaps assigned TRBD1 or TRBD2 (5 bases each). The CDR3 is made up of 17 amino acids. V was pared by 2 bases and J by 5 bases, with 21 bases between. CDR1 LGHDT and CDR2 YNNKEL come from the germline V gene (reference sequence).

Ten or more counts support this clonotype. J is TRBJ1-2 and V is TRBV7-2, with TRBD1 matching over 8 bases. CDR1 and CDR2 (germline): SGHTA, FQGNSA. The CDR3 sequence is 13 residues long. The trim removed 5 bases at V and 7 bases at J, leaving 6 bases unmatched. The CDR3 nucleotides read TGTGCCAGCAGCGGACAGGGCGGGCTTGGCTACACCTTC. It yields the protein CASSGQGGLGYTF.

Ten or more counts support this clonotype. The V call is TRBV11-2, the J call TRBJ2-3; a possible D gene is TRBD1 (5 bases). There are 15 residues in the CDR3. Between the trimmed V and J ends, which lost 5 bases and 2 bases, there was a span of 14 bases. Per germline, CDR1 SGHAT and CDR2 FQNNGV. CDR3 bases: TGTGCCAGCAGCCTTCGACAGCCTATCACAGATACGCAGTATTTT. Translated, it gives CASSLRQPITDTQYF.

This chain links TRBV6-5 with TRBJ2-2; D unclear. V was cut by 5 bases and J by 6 bases, with 10 bases left in between. Germline CDR1 reads MNHEY; CDR2 reads SVGAGI. This CDR3 comprises 13 residues. CDR3 sequence: CASSDSRAGELFF. The CDR3, as DNA: TGTGCCAGCAGTGATTCGAGAGCCGGGGAGCTGTTTTTT.

This clonotype was recorded at least ten times. This chain connects TRBV6-5 to TRBJ1-1; a possible D gene is TRBD1 (6 bases). The V end was cut by 2 bases, the J end by 2 bases, with 9 bases between. There are 14 residues in the CDR3. Germline V CDR1 and CDR2: MNHEY, SVGAGI. In DNA form, the CDR3 reads TGTGCCAGCAGTTACAGGACAGTAAACACTGAAGCTTTCTTT. It translates to CASSYRTVNTEAFF.

The table lists this clonotype with a few counts. The chain employs TRBV12-3 or TRBV12-4 and TRBJ2-2; TRBD1 agrees at 10 bases. This CDR3 contains 17 residues. Germline trimming cut 3 bases from V and 2 bases from J; bases unmatched to any gene: 6. CDR3 in DNA: TGTGCCAGCAGTTTCCCTCGGACAGGGGGTAACACCGGGGAGCTGTTTTTT. It specifies CASSFPRTGGNTGELFF.

This clonotype was observed a handful of times. The chain couples TRBV20-1 to TRBJ2-7; 11 nucleotides match TRBD2. V shed 3 bases and J 1 base; nucleotides not matched to a gene: 8. Germline CDR1 and CDR2: DFQATT and SNEGSKA (reference sequence). This CDR3 is built from 16 residues. Written as DNA, the CDR3 is TGCAGTGCTAGCATGTCTAGCGGGGGGATATCCTACGAGCAGTACTTC. Its translation is CSASMSSGGISYEQYF.

This clonotype was found a few times. The chain employs TRBV7-9 and TRBJ1-3, with a tentative D call TRBD1 (6 bases). Trimming took off 5 bases at V and 2 bases at J, with 13 bases between the two ends. The CDR3 sequence is 15 residues long. The germline V gene encodes CDR1 SEHNR and CDR2 FQNEAQ (reference sequence). The CDR3, as DNA: TGTGCCAGCAGCGTAGGACAGTCCCCTGGAAACACCATATATTTT. Amino acids: CASSVGQSPGNTIYF.

This clonotype turned up a few times. This chain uses TRBV10-3 with TRBJ1-1; TRBD1 agrees at 9 bases. With V trimmed by 5 bases and J by 8 bases, 3 bases remained unmatched. Germline lookup yields CDR1 ENHRY and CDR2 SYGVKD. The length of the CDR3 is 12 residues. For the CDR3, the DNA is TGTGCCATCAGTTTTGGACAGGGGGAAGCTTTCTTT. Translating gives CAISFGQGEAFF.

This clonotype was found many times. The J gene is TRBJ1-1, the V gene TRBV10-3; D not certain. Germline CDR1 ENHRY, CDR2 SYGVKD. The CDR3 runs to 12 residues. The V and J ends lost 6 bases and 0 bases respectively, with 5 bases between them. CDR3 residues: CAIRGMNTEAFF. In DNA, the CDR3 is TGTGCCATCAGAGGGATGAACACTGAAGCTTTCTTT.

This clonotype occurred many times. This chain uses TRBV7-2 with TRBJ2-1; the D is unclear. CDR3 size: 16 residues. Between the trimmed V and J ends, which lost 5 bases and 2 bases, there was a span of 16 bases. CDR1 is SGHTA, CDR2 FQGNSA, per germline. CDR3 bases: TGTGCCAGCAGCCCACGTCTGGCTAGTACCTACAATGAGCAGTTCTTC. It is translated as CASSPRLASTYNEQFF. The full variable domain, in which reference TRBV7-2 and TRBJ2-1 provide the parts outside the CDR3, is GAGVSQSPSNKVTEKGKDVELRCDPISGHTALYWYRQSLGQGLEFLIYFQGNSAPDKSGLPSDRFSAERTGGSVSTLTIQRTQQEDSAVYLCASSPRLASTYNEQFFGPGTRLTVL.

The CDR3 here is CASSYPTGFTGELFF. The DNA for the CDR3 is TGTGCCAGCAGTTACCCAACAGGGTTCACCGGGGAGCTGTTTTTT. V gene TRBV6-5 combines with J gene TRBJ2-2; possible D gene TRBD1, 6 bases. Trimming pared 2 bases from V and 4 bases from J, leaving 11 bases between. The CDR3 is 15 residues long. Germline values: CDR1 MNHEY, CDR2 SVGAGI.

This clonotype was observed at least ten times. The genes are TRBV15 and TRBJ1-2; D possibly corresponds to TRBD1 (5 bases). The CDR3 is 13 amino acids. Trimming removed 1 base at V and 8 bases at J, with 11 bases between. Per the germline V gene, CDR1 is LNHNV and CDR2 is YYDKDF (reference sequence). The chain's CDR3 is CATSRVPGIGYTF. DNA of the CDR3: TGTGCCACCAGCAGAGTCCCAGGGATCGGCTACACCTTC.